This TCR beta chain was captured in a study of blood T cell repertoires in COVID-19 (TCRdb year 2020). About the study as a whole: Collaborator samples came from the United States, Italy and Spain and covered acute and convalescent phases of COVID-19. The material from the prospective study consisted of cDNA or gDNA derived from T cells, B-cell-depleted T cells, or PBMCs. The dataset comprised deeply sampled blood TCRbeta repertoires from subjects exposed to, actively infected with, or recovered from COVID-19. The repertoires were released in a freely available public database intended as a resource for research on the immune response to SARS-CoV-2. Samples were obtained from the ongoing ImmuneRACE study (first 160 participants) and from about 1,300 subjects provided by 6 global collaborators. Nearly every sample came with metadata listing a de-identified subject ID, COVID-19 status, age in years and sex. HLA class I and class II types, where available, came from metadata supplied by the sample provider rather than from assay-based typing.

One collaborating source in Seattle enrolled patients while the patients were actively infected and followed the patients over time throughout the course of disease. The collaborating institutions used their own protocols to collect whole blood in K2EDTA tubes. For TCRbeta analysis, collaborators shipped samples as frozen whole blood, isolated PBMCs, or DNA extracted from either of those sample types. The junction shows trimming of 6 bases on V and 1 base on J, plus 8 bases between the germline ends. There are 13 amino acids in the CDR3, from cysteine to phenylalanine inclusive. The entry retains the CDR3 DNA only, 39 bases that are in frame from base 1. From a lookup of the germline V gene, CDR1 and CDR2 are MNHEY and SVGAGI. Broad study findings and their caveats: How much clinical and demographic metadata was included differed by source and by participant, and the metadata was provided uncurated.

The immunoSEQ Assay, a bias-controlled multiplex PCR, was used to amplify TCRbeta CDR3 regions from genomic DNA. In the paper's pipeline: The number of nucleated cells in each sample was estimated from the amplification of reference gene primers within the assay. To quantify the absolute abundance of each unique TCRbeta CDR3 rearrangement, sequence reads were collapsed and filtered. For each sample, productive Simpson clonality was calculated by taking the square root of Simpson's diversity index across productive rearrangements. TCRdb re-hosts the immuneACCESS table, in-frame sequences only. Its copies lack some clones; in the studies checked, an unresolved V gene accounts for under half of them, and the cause for the rest is not known. V, J and clone size reflect that table, while D and trimming were determined from the DNA. The sample data list hundreds of thousands of clones, and roughly 81% of these were observed just once. The biggest ten clones account for roughly 7.4% of the sample.

Of note for this clone: Its antigen is still unknown. Base qualities are not recorded, but no much larger clone differs from it by a single base.

Source material: peripheral blood. This receptor chain uses TRBV6-5 and TRBJ2-3; matching of 5 bases hints at TRBD1 as the D gene. The TCR comes from a woman older than 75 with COVID-19, enrolled during active disease. The CDR3 has the sequence CASSRVGTDTQYF. The DNA sequence is TGTGCCAGCAGCAGGGTGGGCACAGATACGCAGTATTTT.